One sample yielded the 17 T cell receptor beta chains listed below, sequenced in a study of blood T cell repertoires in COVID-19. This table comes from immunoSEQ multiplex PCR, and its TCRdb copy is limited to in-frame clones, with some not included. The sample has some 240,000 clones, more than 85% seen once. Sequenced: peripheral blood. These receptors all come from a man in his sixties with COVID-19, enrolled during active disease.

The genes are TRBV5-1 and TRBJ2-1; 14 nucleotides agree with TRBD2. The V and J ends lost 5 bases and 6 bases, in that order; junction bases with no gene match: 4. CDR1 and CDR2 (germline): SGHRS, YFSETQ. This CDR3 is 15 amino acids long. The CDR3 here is CASRLGTSGSNEQFF. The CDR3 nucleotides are TGCGCCAGCAGACTGGGGACTAGCGGGAGCAATGAGCAGTTCTTC.

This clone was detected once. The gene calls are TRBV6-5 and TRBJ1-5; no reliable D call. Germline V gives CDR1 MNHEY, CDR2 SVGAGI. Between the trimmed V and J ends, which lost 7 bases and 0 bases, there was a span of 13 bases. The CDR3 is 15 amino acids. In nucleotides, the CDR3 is TGTGCCAGCACCCAGGAACCTTATAGCAATCAGCCCCAGCATTTT. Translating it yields CASTQEPYSNQPQHF.

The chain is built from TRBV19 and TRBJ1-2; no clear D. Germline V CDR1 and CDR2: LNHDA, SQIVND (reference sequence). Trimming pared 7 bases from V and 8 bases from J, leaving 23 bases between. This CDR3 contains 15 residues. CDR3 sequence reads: CASIPSGQPGMGYTF. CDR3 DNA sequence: TGTGCCAGTATTCCGAGCGGGCAGCCCGGTATGGGCTACACCTTC.

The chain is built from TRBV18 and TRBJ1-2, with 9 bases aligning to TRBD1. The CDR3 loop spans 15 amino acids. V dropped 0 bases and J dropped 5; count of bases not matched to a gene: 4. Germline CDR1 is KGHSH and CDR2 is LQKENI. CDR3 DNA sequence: TGTGCCAGCTCACCACCAGGGACAGGGCGGTATGGCTACACCTTC. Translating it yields CASSPPGTGRYGYTF. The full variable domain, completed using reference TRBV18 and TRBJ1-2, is NAGVMQNPRHLVRRRGQEARLRCSPMKGHSHVYWYRQLPEEGLKFMVYLQKENIIDESGMPKERFSAEFPKEGPSILRIQQVVRGDSAAYFCASSPPGTGRYGYTFGSGTRLTVV.

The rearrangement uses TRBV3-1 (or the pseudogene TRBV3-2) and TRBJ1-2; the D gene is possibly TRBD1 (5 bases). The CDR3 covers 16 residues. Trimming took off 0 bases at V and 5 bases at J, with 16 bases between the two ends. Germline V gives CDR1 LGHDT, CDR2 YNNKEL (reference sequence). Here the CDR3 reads CASSQDRNRHLYGYTF. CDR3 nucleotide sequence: TGTGCCAGCAGCCAAGATCGGAACAGGCACCTATATGGCTACACCTTC.

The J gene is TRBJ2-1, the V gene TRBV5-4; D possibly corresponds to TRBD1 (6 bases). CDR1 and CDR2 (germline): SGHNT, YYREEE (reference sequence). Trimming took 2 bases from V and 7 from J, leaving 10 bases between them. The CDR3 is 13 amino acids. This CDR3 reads CASSFEGENEQFF. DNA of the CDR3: TGTGCCAGCAGCTTCGAGGGGGAGAATGAGCAGTTCTTC.

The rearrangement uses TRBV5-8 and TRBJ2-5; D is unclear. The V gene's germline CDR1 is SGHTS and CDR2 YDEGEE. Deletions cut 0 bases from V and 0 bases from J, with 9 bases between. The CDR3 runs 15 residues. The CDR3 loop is CASSLATVYQETQYF. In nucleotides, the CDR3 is TGTGCCAGCAGCTTGGCCACTGTGTACCAAGAGACCCAGTACTTC.

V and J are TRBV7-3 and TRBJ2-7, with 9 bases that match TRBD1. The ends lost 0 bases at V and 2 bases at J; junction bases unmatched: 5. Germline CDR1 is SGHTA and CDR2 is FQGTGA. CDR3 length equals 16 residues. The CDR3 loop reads CASSLTGGTGTYEQYF. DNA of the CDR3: TGTGCCAGCAGCTTAACAGGCGGGACAGGGACCTACGAGCAGTACTTC.

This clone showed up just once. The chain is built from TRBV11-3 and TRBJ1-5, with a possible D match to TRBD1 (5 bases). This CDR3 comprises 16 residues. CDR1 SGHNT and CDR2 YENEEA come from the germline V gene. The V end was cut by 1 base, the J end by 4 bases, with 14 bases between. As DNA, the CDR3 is TGTGCCAGCAGCTTAGTTGGCAGGGAAGGGAATCAGCCCCAGCATTTT. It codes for CASSLVGREGNQPQHF.

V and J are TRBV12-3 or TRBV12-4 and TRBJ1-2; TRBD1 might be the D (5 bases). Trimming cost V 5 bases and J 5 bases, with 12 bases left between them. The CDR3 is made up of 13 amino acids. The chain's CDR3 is CASSKGLGYGYTF. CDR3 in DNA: TGTGCCAGCAGTAAGGGGCTTGGATATGGCTACACCTTC.

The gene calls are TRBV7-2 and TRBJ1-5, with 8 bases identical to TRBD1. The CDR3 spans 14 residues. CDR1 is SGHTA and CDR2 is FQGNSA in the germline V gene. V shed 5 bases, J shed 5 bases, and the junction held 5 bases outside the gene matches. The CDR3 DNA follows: TGTGCCAGCAGCCGGGACAGGATGGATCAGCCCCAGCATTTT. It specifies CASSRDRMDQPQHF.

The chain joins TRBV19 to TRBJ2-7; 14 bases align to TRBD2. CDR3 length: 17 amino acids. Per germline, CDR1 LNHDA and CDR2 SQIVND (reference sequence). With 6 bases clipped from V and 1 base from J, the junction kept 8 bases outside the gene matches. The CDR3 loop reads CASSPGLAGVSSYEQYF. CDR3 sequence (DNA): TGTGCCAGTAGCCCGGGACTAGCGGGAGTTTCGTCCTACGAGCAGTACTTC.

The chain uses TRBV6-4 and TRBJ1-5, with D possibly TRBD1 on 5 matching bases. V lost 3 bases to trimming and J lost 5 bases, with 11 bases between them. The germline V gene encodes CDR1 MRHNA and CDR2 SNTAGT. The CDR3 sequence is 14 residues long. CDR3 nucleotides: TGTGCCAGCAGTGAAGCAAGGGGCCATCAGCCCCAGCATTTT. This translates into CASSEARGHQPQHF.

For the CDR3, the DNA is TGTGCCAGCAGCCGCCTAACAGATGGAAACACCATATATTTT. As protein: CASSRLTDGNTIYF. The chain carries TRBV7-2 and TRBJ1-3; D is ambiguous. V lost 5 bases and J lost 3, with 11 bases in between. CDR3 length equals 14 residues. The germline CDR1 and CDR2 sequences are SGHTA and FQGNSA.

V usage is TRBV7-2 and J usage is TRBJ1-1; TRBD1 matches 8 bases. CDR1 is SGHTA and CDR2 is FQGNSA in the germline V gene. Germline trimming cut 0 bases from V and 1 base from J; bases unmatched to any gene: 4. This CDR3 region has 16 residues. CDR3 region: CASSLAGRGQNTEAFF. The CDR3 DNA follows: TGTGCCAGCAGCTTAGCGGGCAGGGGGCAGAACACTGAAGCTTTCTTT.

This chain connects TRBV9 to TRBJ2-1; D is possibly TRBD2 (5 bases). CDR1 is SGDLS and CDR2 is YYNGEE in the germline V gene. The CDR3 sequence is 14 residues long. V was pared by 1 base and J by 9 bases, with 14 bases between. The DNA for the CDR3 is TGTGCCAGCAGCGTAAAATCATCGGGAAGTGAGCAGTTCTTC. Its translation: CASSVKSSGSEQFF.

The CDR3 DNA sequence: TGTGCTAGTGGTTTGGGACTAGCGGGGCACGAGCAGTACTTC. It encodes CASGLGLAGHEQYF. This chain connects TRBV12-5 to TRBJ2-7, with 11 positions matching TRBD2. V shed 1 base and J 5 bases; nucleotides not matched to a gene: 1. Germline CDR1 and CDR2: LGHNT and FRNRAP. This CDR3 has 14 amino acids.